The rows below give T cell receptor beta chains drawn from one sample of a study of blood T cell repertoires in COVID-19. Libraries were prepared by immunoSEQ multiplex PCR; TCRdb keeps only in-frame clonotypes and omits some of them. The top ten clones hold 5.3% of a sample with around 54,000 clones, 81% of them seen once. Sequencing was carried out using peripheral blood. The receptors were gathered from a woman between 55 and 75 years old with acute or convalescent COVID-19. CDR3s include the opening cysteine and the closing phenylalanine or tryptophan. The order of the fields is clone size, D gene, V gene, J gene, CDR3 DNA, CDR3 protein. The D gene is left open where the match is weak. Rows give clone size only sometimes, using once, few, many, or a class for an expanded clone.

NA	TRBD2	TRBV9	TRBJ2-1	TGTGCCAGCAGCCTACCGGGACTAGGGAACAATGAGCAGTTCTTC	CASSLPGLGNNEQFF
NA	NA	TRBV7-9	TRBJ1-6	TGTGCCAGCAGCTTCGGGACACAAGATTCACCCCTCCACTTT	CASSFGTQDSPLHF
NA	NA	TRBV5-6	TRBJ2-4	TGTGCCAGCAGCTTTGGCGGACTAGCCAAAAACATTCAGTACTTC	CASSFGGLAKNIQYF
NA	NA	TRBV5-1	TRBJ1-2	TGCGCCAGCAGCTTGGGCCGCAGGGAGGATGGCTACACCTTC	CASSLGRREDGYTF
NA	NA	TRBV6-6	TRBJ1-3	TGTGCCAGCAGCCCCCCTCAGGGAAACACCATATATTTT	CASSPPQGNTIYF
NA	NA	TRBV14	TRBJ2-1	TGTGCCAGCAGCCAATCCGTTGAGCAGTTCTTC	CASSQSVEQFF
NA	TRBD1	TRBV11-2	TRBJ2-7	TGTGCCAGCAGCGACTACCGGGACAGGGCCTACGAGCAGTACTTC	CASSDYRDRAYEQYF
NA	NA	TRBV19	TRBJ1-6	TGTGCCAGTAGTATATTCGGACAGCTTAATTCACCCCTCCACTTT	CASSIFGQLNSPLHF
NA	TRBD2	TRBV7-9	TRBJ2-5	TGTGCCAGCAGTTCTACTAGCGGCAGATCCGAGACCCAGTACTTC	CASSSTSGRSETQYF
NA	TRBD1	TRBV7-8	TRBJ1-6	TGTGCCAGCAGCCCCCGGACAGGGAAAAATTCACCCCTCCACTTT	CASSPRTGKNSPLHF
NA	TRBD1	TRBV4-1	TRBJ1-1	TGCGCCAGCAGCCAGGGGACAGGGGGTGCCACTGAAGCTTTCTTT	CASSQGTGGATEAFF
once	NA	TRBV6-4	TRBJ1-1	TGTGCCAGCAGTGACCCCCGGGGGGGAGGAAGGAACACTGAAGCTTTCTTT	CASSDPRGGGRNTEAFF
NA	NA	TRBV5-8	TRBJ1-5	TGTGCCAGCAGCTTGACTGTAAGTCAGCCCCAGCATTTT	CASSLTVSQPQHF
NA	TRBD1	TRBV25-1	TRBJ1-1	TGTGCCAGCAGTGATCGAAGGACAGGGAGGTATCGAGCTTTCTTT	CASSDRRTGRYRAFF
NA	NA	TRBV24-1	TRBJ1-3	TGTGCCACCAGTCACTCCGAAGGAAACACCATATATTTT	CATSHSEGNTIYF
NA	TRBD2	TRBV7-2	TRBJ2-2	TGTGCCAGCAGCTCCTGGGGCCTAGCGGCCGGAGAAGCCGGGGAGCTGTTTTTT	CASSSWGLAAGEAGELFF
NA	NA	TRBV12-3/TRBV12-4	TRBJ2-7	TGTGCCAGCAGTTTAGGAGGCGAGCAGTACTTC	CASSLGGEQYF
NA	NA	TRBV4-1	TRBJ1-2	TGCGCCAGCAGCCAAGATCGGGGGGGCGCTTATGGCTACACCTTC	CASSQDRGGAYGYTF
NA	NA	TRBV28	TRBJ1-2	TGTGCCAGCAGTCGGACATACAACTATGGCTACACCTTC	CASSRTYNYGYTF
NA	NA	TRBV14	TRBJ2-7	TGTGCCAGCAGCCAAGATAGCGCTCAGATAAGAGGGCAGTACTTC	CASSQDSAQIRGQYF
NA	NA	TRBV12-3/TRBV12-4	TRBJ1-2	TGTGCCAGCAACAGGGCCGACTATGGCTACACCTTC	CASNRADYGYTF
NA	TRBD1	TRBV6-5	TRBJ1-2	TGTGCCAGCAGGCCGCCGGGACAGTATGGCTACACCTTC	CASRPPGQYGYTF
NA	NA	TRBV27	TRBJ1-2	TGTGCCAGCAGTTTAGGTGGCGGGGTTGGGTATGGCTACACCTTC	CASSLGGGVGYGYTF
once	TRBD1	TRBV7-8	TRBJ2-2	TGTGCCAGCAGCATGAAAGGGGGGACAGGGGCGATGGCCGGGGAGCTGTTTTTT	CASSMKGGTGAMAGELFF
NA	TRBD1	TRBV7-2	TRBJ1-1	TGTGCCAGCAGCTCCTCACTCCAACAGGGGGCGATGGAAGCTTTCTTT	CASSSSLQQGAMEAFF
NA	NA	TRBV7-8	TRBJ1-6	TGTGCCAGCAGCTTAAAGGGGGGGGCGAATTCACCCCTCCACTTT	CASSLKGGANSPLHF